The 5 T cell receptor beta chains in this list originate from one sample, sequenced in a study of T cells in localized non-small cell lung cancer. Libraries were prepared by immunoSEQ multiplex PCR; TCRdb keeps only in-frame clonotypes and omits some of them. Of over 850 clones listed, roughly 21% are singletons. The sample in question was normal lung tissue next to the tumor, obtained before any cancer treatment. The origin of the receptors is a male donor older than 55 with stage II lung adenocarcinoma.

Points on this clone: One junction end disagrees with the germline gene, perhaps due to a read error. The rearrangement links TRBV6-8 to TRBJ2-3; a weak D match, TRBD2 (7 bases). This CDR3 is 15 amino acids long. Germline assignment: CDR1 MNHGY and CDR2 SAAAGT. The CDR3 nucleotides read TGTGCCATCAGTGCGGGGGCCCGTCTGACAGATACGCAGTATTTT. As protein: CAISAGARLTDTQYF.

The gene calls are TRBV2 and TRBJ2-3; 7 nucleotides agree with TRBD1. Germline CDR1 and CDR2: SNHLY and FYNNEI. Trimming cost V 1 base and J 4 bases; bases outside gene matches: 5. The length of the CDR3 is 15 residues. As DNA, the CDR3 is TGTGCCAGCAGTGAAGAGGGGGCGCTCGCAGATACGCAGTATTTT. It translates to CASSEEGALADTQYF.

The J gene is TRBJ2-7, the V gene TRBV6-4; 9 bases align to TRBD1. V gave up 10 bases and J gave up 4 bases; unmatched junction bases: 2. Per germline, CDR1 MRHNA and CDR2 SNTAGT. This CDR3 is 11 amino acids long. The DNA for the CDR3 is TGTGCCACAGGACAGGGGTACGAGCAGTACTTC. It codes for CATGQGYEQYF.

The V and J genes are TRBV11-3 and TRBJ2-1, with 10 bases that match TRBD1. J was trimmed by 7 bases and V by 1 base; bases with no gene match: 7. The CDR3 runs 16 residues. CDR1 SGHNT and CDR2 YENEEA come from the germline V gene. For the CDR3, the DNA is TGTGCCAGCAGCTTAGTAGGGACAGGGGTGAGGAATGAGCAGTTCTTC. Translated: CASSLVGTGVRNEQFF.

In this sample, this clone turned up a few times. This chain connects TRBV6-8 to TRBJ2-5; 9 nucleotides line up with TRBD2. With V trimmed by 1 base and J by 5 bases, 2 bases remained unmatched. The CDR3 totals 14 residues. Germline loops: CDR1 MNHGY, CDR2 SAAAGT. CDR3 in amino acids: CASSYLAGEETQYF. The DNA of the CDR3 is TGTGCCAGCAGTTACTTAGCGGGGGAGGAGACCCAGTACTTC.